The 26 T cell receptor beta chains in this list originate from one sample, sequenced in a study of blood T cell repertoires in COVID-19. The repertoire was sequenced with immunoSEQ multiplex PCR; TCRdb's copy has only in-frame clones and lacks some. The sample yields about 140,000 clones, around 89% seen once. Source material: peripheral blood. All receptors derive from a woman in her sixties or seventies with active COVID-19.

The chain links TRBV29-1 to TRBJ1-1, with D perhaps matching TRBD1 (6 bases). The CDR3 consists of 16 residues. The V end was cut by 1 base, the J end by 0 bases, with 15 bases between. Germline V CDR1 and CDR2: SQVTM, ANQGSEA. CDR3 nucleotide sequence: TGCAGCGTTGAAGTCCGGGGGGGACACCTGAACACTGAAGCTTTCTTT. This codes for CSVEVRGGHLNTEAFF.

The sample holds one count of this clone. The DNA of the CDR3 is TGTGCCAGTACTTGGAGGGCCTTCTACAATGAGCAGTTCTTC. It yields the protein CASTWRAFYNEQFF. The V and J genes are TRBV19 and TRBJ2-1; TRBD2 might be the D (6 bases). Germline CDR1 is LNHDA and CDR2 is SQIVND (reference sequence). V shed 7 bases and J shed 3 bases, with 13 bases lying between them. The CDR3 consists of 14 residues.

This sequence joins TRBV7-2 and TRBJ2-7; a weak D match, TRBD1 (6 bases). The ends were cut back, 1 base at V and 3 bases at J, with 19 bases in the middle. Germline V CDR1 and CDR2: SGHTA, FQGNSA. The CDR3 covers 17 residues. CDR3 DNA: TGTGCCAGCAGCTTAGTAGGAGTTCAGGACAGTTTCTACGAGCAGTACTTC. As protein: CASSLVGVQDSFYEQYF.

V and J are TRBV5-1 and TRBJ1-4, with 12 bases lining up with TRBD1. Germline V gene lookup returns CDR1 SGHRS and CDR2 YFSETQ. There are 16 residues in the CDR3. Trimming cost V 5 bases and J 0 bases; bases outside gene matches: 2. CDR3 nucleotides: TGCGCCAGCAGGGGGACAGGGGGCGCAACTAATGAAAAACTGTTTTTT. Protein: CASRGTGGATNEKLFF. Combining the CDR3 with reference TRBV5-1 and TRBJ1-4 gives the whole variable domain KAGVTQTPRYLIKTRGQQVTLSCSPISGHRSVSWYQQTPGQGLQFLFEYFSETQRNKGNFPGRFSGRQFSNSRSEMNVSTLELGDSALYLCASRGTGGATNEKLFFGSGTQLSVL.

This clone was seen a single time. This chain uses TRBV6-6 with TRBJ1-2, with TRBD1 as a possible D gene (5 bases). With 2 bases removed from V and 7 bases from J, the gap between germline ends came to 8 bases. This CDR3 contains 12 residues. CDR1 is MNHNY, CDR2 SVGAGI, per germline (reference sequence). The CDR3 loop is CASSYTDSGYTF. In nucleotides, the CDR3 is TGTGCCAGCAGTTACACCGACAGTGGCTACACCTTC.

V usage is TRBV9 and J usage is TRBJ1-2; perhaps TRBD1 as D (6 bases). The V gene's germline CDR1 is SGDLS and CDR2 YYNGEE. The CDR3 has 14 amino acids. Trimming removed 3 bases from V and 2 bases from J, with 11 bases in between. The CDR3 DNA reads as TGTGCCAGCAGCGAGGGGGGGCGGAACTATGGCTACACCTTC. It encodes CASSEGGRNYGYTF.

This sequence joins TRBV5-4 and TRBJ2-6; the match to TRBD1 covers 8 bases. The CDR3 runs to 17 residues. V was pared by 3 bases and J by 2 bases, with 7 bases of the junction left unmatched. Germline V gives CDR1 SGHNT, CDR2 YYREEE (reference sequence). This CDR3 reads CASSSWTGTAGANVLTF. In nucleotides, the CDR3 is TGTGCCAGCAGCTCTTGGACAGGGACGGCTGGGGCCAACGTCCTGACTTTC.

The gene calls are TRBV18 and TRBJ2-7, with a weak D call TRBD2 (6 bases). With 0 bases removed from V and 7 bases from J, the gap between germline ends came to 19 bases. This CDR3 contains 16 residues. Germline CDR1 reads KGHSH; CDR2 reads LQKENI. The CDR3 DNA reads as TGTGCCAGCTCACCACCGGGCGGGACGGGAGCCGGTGAGCAGTACTTC. The encoded protein is CASSPPGGTGAGEQYF.

The V and J genes are TRBV7-9 and TRBJ2-7, with D perhaps matching TRBD1 (7 bases). V was cut by 0 bases and J by 4 bases, with 13 bases left in between. Looked up from germline, CDR1 is SEHNR and CDR2 is FQNEAQ (reference sequence). This CDR3 has 15 residues. The CDR3 here is CASSLAETGRYEQYF. The DNA of the CDR3 is TGTGCCAGCAGCTTAGCGGAGACAGGGAGGTACGAGCAGTACTTC.

The chain links TRBV12-5 to TRBJ2-1, with 10 nucleotides matching TRBD2. Trimming at V came to 2 bases and at J to 9 bases, leaving 13 bases not matched to a gene. Germline loops: CDR1 LGHNT, CDR2 FRNRAP. The CDR3 has 17 amino acids. This chain's CDR3 is CASGLTLTSGYSTEQFF. CDR3 DNA sequence: TGTGCTAGTGGTTTGACCTTGACTAGCGGGTATAGTACTGAGCAGTTCTTC.

CDR3 region: CASSQEVRQGREKLFF. The CDR3 nucleotides read TGTGCCAGCAGCCAAGAAGTTCGACAGGGACGAGAAAAACTGTTTTTT. The chain employs TRBV3-1 (or the pseudogene TRBV3-2) and TRBJ1-4, with 7 positions matching TRBD1. Germline CDR1 reads LGHDT; CDR2 reads YNNKEL (reference sequence). Trimming cost V 0 bases and J 8 bases; bases outside gene matches: 9. This CDR3 is built from 16 residues.

This chain connects TRBV2 to TRBJ2-1; D is ambiguous. Per germline, CDR1 SNHLY and CDR2 FYNNEI. V lost 4 bases and J 0 bases, leaving 13 bases between the germline ends. There are 16 residues in the CDR3. The CDR3 protein is CASSVSRPSSYNEQFF. The CDR3 DNA follows: TGTGCCAGCAGTGTGTCTAGACCGAGCTCCTACAATGAGCAGTTCTTC.

This chain connects TRBV19 to TRBJ1-6; 10 bases align to TRBD1. The CDR3 contains 15 residues. Germline V gene lookup returns CDR1 LNHDA and CDR2 SQIVND (reference sequence). The trim removed 4 bases at V and 10 bases at J, leaving 7 bases unmatched. The CDR3 nucleotides are TGTGCCAGTAGTACGACGGGACAGGGGCGCTCACCCCTCCACTTT. Translated: CASSTTGQGRSPLHF.

The chain carries TRBV30 and TRBJ2-1; 12 bases agree with TRBD1. Trimming removed 3 bases from V and 4 bases from J; junction bases left unmatched: 10. Germline CDR1 and CDR2: GTSNPN and SVGIG (reference sequence). The CDR3 has 17 amino acids. The CDR3 sequence is CAWSGTGGARLYNEQFF. Written as DNA, the CDR3 is TGTGCCTGGAGCGGGACAGGGGGCGCTCGGTTATACAATGAGCAGTTCTTC.

In its sample, this clone was seen a few times. The CDR3 sequence: CASSAVYEQYF. The CDR3 bases are TGTGCCAGCAGTGCTGTATACGAGCAGTACTTC. The J gene is TRBJ2-7, the V gene TRBV2; D is ambiguous. Germline CDR1 SNHLY, CDR2 FYNNEI. V shed 4 bases and J shed 4 bases, with 5 bases lying between them. This CDR3 spans 11 amino acids.

V and J are TRBV6-5 and TRBJ2-2; 12 nucleotides line up with TRBD2. CDR1 and CDR2 from the germline V gene are MNHEY and SVGAGI. Trimming removed 4 bases from V and 3 bases from J; junction bases left unmatched: 3. This CDR3 region has 16 residues. The DNA for the CDR3 is TGTGCCAGCAGTTCTACTAGCGGGAGGCACACCGGGGAGCTGTTTTTT. Protein: CASSSTSGRHTGELFF.

The V gene is TRBV5-5, the J gene TRBJ2-1, with D possibly being TRBD1 (5 bases). The CDR3 loop spans 15 amino acids. Germline-derived CDR1 and CDR2 are SGHKS and YYEKEE (reference sequence). V was shortened by 1 base and J by 2 bases, with 10 bases between the two germline ends. CDR3 residues: CASSLIGETYNEQFF. For the CDR3, the DNA is TGTGCCAGCAGCTTGATAGGGGAAACCTACAATGAGCAGTTCTTC. Full variable domain (missing parts from reference TRBV5-5 and TRBJ2-1): DAGVTQSPTHLIKTRGQQVTLRCSPISGHKSVSWYQQVLGQGPQFIFQYYEKEERGRGNFPDRFSARQFPNYSSELNVNALLLGDSALYLCASSLIGETYNEQFFGPGTRLTVL.

The chain is built from TRBV7-8 and TRBJ2-5, with 8 bases fitting TRBD2. The length of the CDR3 is 16 residues. The ends lost 4 bases at V and 1 base at J; junction bases unmatched: 8. Germline V CDR1 and CDR2: SGHVS, FQNEAQ. The CDR3 sequence is CASSSPTSATQETQYF. Here the CDR3 DNA reads TGTGCCAGCAGCTCCCCGACTAGCGCAACCCAAGAGACCCAGTACTTC.

The V and J genes are TRBV11-1 and TRBJ1-4; tentative D call: TRBD1 (5 bases). Per the germline V gene, CDR1 is SGHAT and CDR2 is FQDESV (reference sequence). CDR3 size: 14 residues. V shed 5 bases and J shed 1 base, with 8 bases lying between them. This chain's CDR3 is CASSQGGTNEKLFF. CDR3 DNA sequence: TGTGCCAGCAGCCAGGGAGGAACTAATGAAAAACTGTTTTTT.

The chain recombines TRBV2 with TRBJ1-3; weak D call: TRBD1 (6 bases). Trimming took 7 bases from V and 4 from J, leaving 14 bases between them. CDR1 and CDR2 (germline): SNHLY, FYNNEI. The CDR3 contains 14 residues. The CDR3 DNA reads TGTGCCAGCACCCGGACAGTGAGAGGAAACACCATATATTTT. It specifies CASTRTVRGNTIYF.

The chain is built from TRBV24-1 and TRBJ2-3; D possibly corresponds to TRBD2 (6 bases). V lost 6 bases, J lost 5 bases, and 14 bases lay in between. The germline V gene encodes CDR1 KGHDR and CDR2 SFDVKD. The CDR3 runs to 14 residues. CDR3 protein: CATSQDPTRDTQYF. Here the CDR3 DNA reads TGTGCCACCAGTCAGGACCCGACTAGAGATACGCAGTATTTT.

The rearrangement links TRBV6-5 to TRBJ1-1, with D hard to call. The CDR3 spans 14 residues. V lost 2 bases and J 1 base, leaving 8 bases between the germline ends. Germline CDR1 and CDR2: MNHEY and SVGAGI. CDR3 bases: TGTGCCAGCAGTTACGGGCACGGGAACACTGAAGCTTTCTTT. This sequence encodes CASSYGHGNTEAFF.

This chain joins TRBV27 and TRBJ1-4, with D possibly matching TRBD1 (5 bases). This CDR3 comprises 15 residues. CDR1 is MNHEY, CDR2 SMNVEV, per germline (reference sequence). The V and J ends lost 4 bases and 9 bases respectively, with 18 bases between them. The CDR3 region has the DNA TGTGCCAGCAGTTCGTGGAGAGACGGGGGAAAAAAACTGTTTTTT. This codes for CASSSWRDGGKKLFF.

This chain uses TRBV10-3 with TRBJ1-4, with no clear D. CDR1 ENHRY and CDR2 SYGVKD come from the germline V gene. CDR3 length equals 14 residues. The V and J ends lost 10 bases and 4 bases respectively, with 16 bases between them. The CDR3 nucleotides read TGTGCCAGCGCCGCGGGGTTGCATAATGAAAAACTGTTTTTT. It is translated as CASAAGLHNEKLFF.

The chain recombines TRBV5-1 with TRBJ2-7; 14 positions agree with TRBD2. V was pared by 3 bases and J by 6 bases, with 8 bases of the junction left unmatched. Germline V gene lookup returns CDR1 SGHRS and CDR2 YFSETQ. CDR3 size: 16 residues. CDR3 coding DNA: TGCGCCAGCAGCTCCGCGACTAGCGGGAGGGTGGGCGAGCAGTACTTC. Amino acid sequence: CASSSATSGRVGEQYF.

A remark on this clone: A read error may produce the germline difference seen at one junction end. The chain links TRBV3-1 (or the pseudogene TRBV3-2) to TRBJ1-1, with 8 bases matching TRBD1. This CDR3 has 16 amino acids. Germline-derived CDR1 and CDR2 are LGHDT and YNNKEL (reference sequence). As DNA, the CDR3 is TGTGCCAGCAGCCAAGAATTCCCTAGACAGGGGACTGGAGCTTTCTTT. It specifies CASSQEFPRQGTGAFF.